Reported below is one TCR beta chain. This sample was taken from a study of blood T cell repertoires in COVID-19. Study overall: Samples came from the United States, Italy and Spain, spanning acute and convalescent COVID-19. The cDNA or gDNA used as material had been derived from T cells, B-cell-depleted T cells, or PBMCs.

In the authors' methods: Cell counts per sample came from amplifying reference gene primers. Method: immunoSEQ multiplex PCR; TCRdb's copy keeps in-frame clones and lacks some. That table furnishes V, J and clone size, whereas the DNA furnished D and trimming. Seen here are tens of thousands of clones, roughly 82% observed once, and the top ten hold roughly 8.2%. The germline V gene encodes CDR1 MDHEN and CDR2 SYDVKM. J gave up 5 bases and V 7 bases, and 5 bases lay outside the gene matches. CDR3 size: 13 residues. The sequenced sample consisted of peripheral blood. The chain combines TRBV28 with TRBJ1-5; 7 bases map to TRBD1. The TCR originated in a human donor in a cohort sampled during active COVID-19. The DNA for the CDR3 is TGTGCCAGCACTGGACAGGTGGATCAGCCCCAGCATTTT. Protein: CASTGQVDQPQHF. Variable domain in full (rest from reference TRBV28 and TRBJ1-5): DVKVTQSSRYLVKRTGEKVFLECVQDMDHENMFWYRQDPGLGLRLIYFSYDVKMKEKGDIPEGYSVSREKKERFSLILESASTNQTSMYLCASTGQVDQPQHFGDGTRLSIL.